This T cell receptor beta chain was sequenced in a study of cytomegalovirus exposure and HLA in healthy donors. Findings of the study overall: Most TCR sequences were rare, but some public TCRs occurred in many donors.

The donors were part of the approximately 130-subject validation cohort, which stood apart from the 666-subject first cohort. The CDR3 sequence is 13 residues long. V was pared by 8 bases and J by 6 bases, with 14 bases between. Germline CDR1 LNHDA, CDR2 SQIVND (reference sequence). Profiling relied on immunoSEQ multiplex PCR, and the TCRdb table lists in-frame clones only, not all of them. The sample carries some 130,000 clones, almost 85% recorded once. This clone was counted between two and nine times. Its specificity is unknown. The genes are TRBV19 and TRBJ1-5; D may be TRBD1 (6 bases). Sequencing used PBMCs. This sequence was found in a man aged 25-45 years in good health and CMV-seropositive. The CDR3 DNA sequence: TGTGCCAGTCGGACAGAACTTTCTCAGCCCCAGCATTTT. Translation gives CASRTELSQPQHF.